The TCR beta chain under discussion was sequenced for a study of T cells after yellow fever vaccination. Study as a whole: Low-cell-number fractions were prepared with SMART-Seq v4 Ultra Low Input.

Using its own MiXCR run on the 5' RACE reads, TCRdb lists one record per CDR3 protein. The table shows some 160,000 distinct CDR3 sequences, with 9.3% occurring only once. This clonotype was found a few times. The sequence derives from a young man who received the YFV17D yellow fever vaccine. The sequencing here drew on CD8+ T cells sorted from PBMCs, taken 45 days after the yellow fever booster vaccination.

CDR3 sequence reads: CASSWVKGELFF. In DNA, the CDR3 is TGTGCCAGCAGTTGGGTGAAGGGGGAGCTGTTTTTT. The chain employs TRBV27 and TRBJ2-2, with D uncertain. Germline CDR1 is MNHEY and CDR2 is SMNVEV (reference sequence). The CDR3 has 12 residues. Trimming pared 4 bases from V and 8 bases from J, leaving 8 bases between.